This entry concerns a single TCR beta chain. This sample is part of a study of blood T cell repertoires in COVID-19. About the study: Acute and convalescent COVID-19 samples came from the United States, Italy and Spain. The cDNA or gDNA used as material had been derived from T cells, B-cell-depleted T cells, or PBMCs.

The germline gives CDR1 SQVTM, CDR2 ANQGSEA. CDR3 length: 11 residues. The V end lost 6 bases, the J end lost 6 bases, and 11 bases lay between the germline ends. Study processing details: How many nucleated cells were present was estimated from reference gene primer amplification. The repertoire was sequenced with immunoSEQ multiplex PCR; TCRdb's copy has only in-frame clones and lacks some. That table furnishes V, J and clone size, whereas the DNA furnished D and trimming. The sample lists some 670,000 clones, 85% to 90% occurring once. Sequenced material: peripheral blood. The TCR sequence derives from a woman in her late teens or twenties with acute or convalescent COVID-19. This chain links TRBV29-1 with TRBJ1-2, with D perhaps TRBD1 (6 bases). The CDR3 loop reads CSVNAGDGYTF. In DNA, the CDR3 is TGCAGCGTCAACGCAGGGGATGGCTACACCTTC.